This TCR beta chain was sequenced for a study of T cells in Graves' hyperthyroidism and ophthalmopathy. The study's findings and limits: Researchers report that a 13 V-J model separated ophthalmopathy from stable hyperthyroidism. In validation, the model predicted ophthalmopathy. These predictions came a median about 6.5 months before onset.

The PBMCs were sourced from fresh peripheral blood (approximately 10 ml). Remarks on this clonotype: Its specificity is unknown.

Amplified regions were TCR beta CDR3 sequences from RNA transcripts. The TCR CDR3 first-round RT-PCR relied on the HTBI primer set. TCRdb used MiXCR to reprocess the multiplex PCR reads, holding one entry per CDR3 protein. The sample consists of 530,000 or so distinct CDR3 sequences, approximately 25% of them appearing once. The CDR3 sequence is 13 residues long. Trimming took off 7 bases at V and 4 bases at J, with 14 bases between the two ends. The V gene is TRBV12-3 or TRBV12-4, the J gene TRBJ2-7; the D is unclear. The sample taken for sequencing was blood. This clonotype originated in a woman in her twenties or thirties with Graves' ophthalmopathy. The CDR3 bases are TGTGCCAGCATGGCAGGAAAGCTTTACGAGCAGTACTTC. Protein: CASMAGKLYEQYF.